This T cell receptor beta chain was recorded in a study of CD8 T cells in ankylosing spondylitis. TCRdb re-called the 5' RACE reads with MiXCR, one entry per CDR3 protein. The sample has just over 150,000 distinct CDR3 sequences, around 19% seen once. The CDR3 has 16 amino acids. Trimming took off 4 bases at V and 1 base at J, with 19 bases between the two ends. In germline, CDR1 is SQVTM, CDR2 ANQGSEA. Sequenced: blood, either unsorted or a sorted T cell fraction (not recorded which). This receptor was obtained from a male donor with ankylosing spondylitis or in good health (not recorded which). The chain uses TRBV29-1 and TRBJ1-1, with D unresolved. This chain's CDR3 is CSVVPHLLGGNTEAFF. In DNA form, the CDR3 reads TGCAGCGTTGTCCCCCATTTGTTGGGAGGGAACACTGAAGCTTTCTTT.